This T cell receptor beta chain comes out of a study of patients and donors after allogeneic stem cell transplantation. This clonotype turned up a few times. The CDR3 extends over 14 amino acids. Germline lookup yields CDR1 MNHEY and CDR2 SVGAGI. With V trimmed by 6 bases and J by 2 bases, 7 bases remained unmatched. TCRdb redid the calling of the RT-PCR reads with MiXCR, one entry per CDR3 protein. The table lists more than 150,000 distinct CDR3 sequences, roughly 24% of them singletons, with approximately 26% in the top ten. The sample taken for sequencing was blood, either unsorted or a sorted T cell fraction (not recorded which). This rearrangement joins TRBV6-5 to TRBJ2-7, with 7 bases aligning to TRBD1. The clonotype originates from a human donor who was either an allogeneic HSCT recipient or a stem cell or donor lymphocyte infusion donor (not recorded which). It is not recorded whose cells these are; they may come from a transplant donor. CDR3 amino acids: CASRRPGQPYEQYF. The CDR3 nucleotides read TGTGCCAGCAGACGTCCGGGACAGCCCTACGAGCAGTACTTC.